These T cell receptor beta chains were read from a single sample in a study of cytomegalovirus exposure and HLA in healthy donors. The assay was immunoSEQ multiplex PCR, and TCRdb's table has in-frame clones only and misses some. The sample holds more than 95,000 clones; around nine tenths are singletons and the top ten take about 4.3%. The source material was PBMCs. The source is a man younger than 35 in good health and CMV-seropositive. The CDR3 runs from the conserved cysteine through the conserved F or W. Each record gives: J gene, CDR3 length, D gene, V gene, clone size, CDR3 protein, CDR3 DNA. D genes are given only for firm matches. Expanded clones are given a class, and other clones once, few, many or no size at all.

>TRBJ2-3|16|TRBD2|TRBV4-1|-
CASSQATSGNTDTQYF
TGCGCCAGCAGCCAAGCAACTAGCGGTAACACAGATACGCAGTATTTT
>TRBJ1-1|14|TRBD1|TRBV6-5|-
CASNIGGRDTEAFF
TGTGCCAGCAATATAGGGGGCCGGGACACTGAAGCTTTCTTT
>TRBJ2-5|18|TRBD1|TRBV4-1|-
CASSQAEPGQGRRETQYF
TGCGCCAGCAGCCAAGCTGAGCCGGGACAGGGACGTCGGGAGACCCAGTACTTC
>TRBJ2-2|15|TRBD1|TRBV19|-
CASRYRGQNTGELFF
TGTGCCAGTAGGTACAGGGGCCAGAACACCGGGGAGCTGTTTTTT
>TRBJ1-1|15|-|TRBV5-1|-
CASSLAYGVNTEAFF
TGCGCCAGCAGCTTGGCCTATGGTGTGAACACTGAAGCTTTCTTT
>TRBJ1-6|15|-|TRBV7-9|few
CASSLGGAQNSPLHF
TGTGCCAGCAGCTTAGGAGGTGCCCAGAATTCACCCCTCCACTTT
>TRBJ1-4|14|-|TRBV25-1|-
CASQTAGKTEKLFF
TGTGCCAGCCAAACGGCAGGAAAAACCGAAAAACTGTTTTTT
>TRBJ1-6|14|-|TRBV6-6|once
CASSYGRLNSPLHF
TGTGCCAGCAGTTATGGGCGATTAAATTCACCCCTCCACTTT
>TRBJ1-5|13|-|TRBV27|once
CASSRQDNQPQHF
TGTGCCAGCAGTCGACAGGACAATCAGCCCCAGCATTTT
>TRBJ2-1|15|TRBD2|TRBV6-4|-
CASSRSGDPYNEQFF
TGTGCCAGCAGCCGCAGCGGGGACCCCTACAATGAGCAGTTCTTC
>TRBJ1-2|17|-|TRBV25-1|-
CASRSSPGGGPNYGYTF
TGTGCCAGCAGATCAAGCCCTGGGGGGGGTCCCAACTATGGCTACACCTTC
>TRBJ2-2|15|-|TRBV10-3|-
CAISQGSVNTGELFF
TGTGCCATCAGCCAGGGGTCTGTCAACACCGGGGAGCTGTTTTTT
>TRBJ1-2|14|-|TRBV5-6|-
CASSLGWGQEGYTF
TGTGCCAGCAGCTTGGGATGGGGGCAAGAGGGCTACACCTTC
>TRBJ1-1|18|-|TRBV28|-
CASSLWEGGEGLNTEAFF
TGTGCCAGCAGTTTATGGGAAGGAGGTGAAGGGTTGAACACTGAAGCTTTCTTT
>TRBJ1-2|15|TRBD1|TRBV14|-
CASSQDRGDLRGYTF
TGTGCCAGCAGCCAAGACAGGGGGGATTTACGGGGCTACACCTTC
>TRBJ1-4|15|-|TRBV25-1|-
CASSEFQGGNEKLFF
TGTGCCAGCAGTGAATTCCAGGGAGGGAACGAAAAACTGTTTTTT
>TRBJ2-3|17|TRBD2|TRBV2|once
CASKPTSGGGLTDTQYF
TGTGCCAGCAAGCCGACTAGCGGGGGGGGACTCACAGATACGCAGTATTTT
>TRBJ2-3|16|-|TRBV19|-
CASSIWAGYSTDTQYF
TGTGCCAGTAGTATATGGGCAGGGTATAGCACAGATACGCAGTATTTT
>TRBJ1-2|15|TRBD1|TRBV4-3|once
CASSQTDREVGGYTF
TGCGCCAGCAGCCAAACGGACAGGGAAGTTGGCGGCTACACCTTC
>TRBJ2-5|12|-|TRBV10-2|-
CASGGGGETQYF
TGCGCCAGCGGGGGAGGCGGGGAGACCCAGTACTTC
>TRBJ2-3|13|TRBD2|TRBV6-6|-
CASSRLATDTQYF
TGTGCCAGCAGCCGACTAGCCACAGATACGCAGTATTTT
>TRBJ1-1|13|TRBD1|TRBV29-1|-
CSVATGANTEAFF
TGCAGCGTGGCGACAGGGGCGAACACTGAAGCTTTCTTT
>TRBJ2-1|15|-|TRBV9|once
CASSVDANQVNEQFF
TGTGCCAGCAGCGTAGACGCCAACCAGGTCAATGAGCAGTTCTTC
>TRBJ1-4|14|TRBD1|TRBV5-1|-
CASSVRGQGEKLFF
TGCGCCAGCAGCGTCAGGGGGCAGGGTGAAAAACTGTTTTTT
>TRBJ2-3|14|-|TRBV18|-
CASSPPPITDTQYF
TGTGCCAGCTCACCTCCCCCCATCACAGATACGCAGTATTTT
>TRBJ2-7|18|TRBD2|TRBV15|-
CATSGRGLAGTPSYEQYF
TGTGCCACCAGCGGGAGGGGACTAGCGGGGACACCCTCCTACGAGCAGTACTTC
>TRBJ2-7|15|-|TRBV5-4|-
CASSSTRGASYEQYF
TGTGCCAGCAGCTCCACCAGGGGCGCCTCCTACGAGCAGTACTTC
>TRBJ1-4|17|TRBD1|TRBV4-1|-
CASSQQGAGVANEKLFF
TGCGCCAGCAGCCAACAGGGGGCAGGTGTGGCTAATGAAAAACTGTTTTTT
>TRBJ1-4|17|-|TRBV7-9|-
CASSPSRGRGRDEKLFF
TGTGCCAGCAGCCCCTCCCGTGGGAGGGGGAGGGATGAAAAACTGTTTTTT
>TRBJ1-1|14|-|TRBV5-1|-
CASSTGTANTEAFF
TGCGCCAGCAGCACAGGGACGGCGAACACTGAAGCTTTCTTT
>TRBJ1-1|13|TRBD1|TRBV28|-
CATVPSGGTEAFF
TGTGCCACCGTCCCCTCAGGGGGGACTGAAGCTTTCTTT
>TRBJ1-1|14|TRBD1|TRBV19|-
CASSIRGRGSEAFF
TGTGCCAGTAGTATCCGCGGCAGGGGGTCTGAAGCTTTCTTT
>TRBJ1-5|15|-|TRBV4-3|few
CASSQDLRGRQPQHF
TGCGCCAGCAGCCAAGATTTAAGGGGTCGGCAGCCCCAGCATTTT
>TRBJ2-5|14|TRBD2|TRBV5-1|once
CASSSGTREETQYF
TGCGCCAGCAGCTCGGGGACTAGGGAAGAGACCCAGTACTTC
>TRBJ2-7|15|-|TRBV15|-
CATSRESGFSYEQYF
TGTGCCACCAGCAGAGAATCAGGGTTTTCCTACGAGCAGTACTTC
>TRBJ1-5|15|TRBD1|TRBV5-1|-
CASSLDGQGNQPQHF
TGCGCCAGCAGCTTAGATGGACAGGGCAATCAGCCCCAGCATTTT
>TRBJ2-1|15|-|TRBV11-2|-
CASSPPRAEGNEQFF
TGTGCCAGCAGCCCCCCGAGGGCAGAAGGGAATGAGCAGTTCTTC
>TRBJ2-3|15|TRBD1|TRBV5-1|-
CASSFTGVGADTQYF
TGCGCCAGCAGCTTTACAGGGGTCGGAGCAGATACGCAGTATTTT
>TRBJ2-1|13|-|TRBV9|-
CASSAGKENRQFF
TGTGCCAGCAGCGCCGGGAAGGAAAATCGGCAGTTCTTC
>TRBJ1-3|17|TRBD1|TRBV28|-
CASSSQTGGFSGNTIYF
TGTGCCAGCAGTTCTCAGACAGGGGGCTTCTCTGGAAACACCATATATTTT
>TRBJ1-1|14|-|TRBV5-1|-
CASSLTGVNTEAFF
TGCGCCAGCAGCTTGACAGGCGTGAACACTGAAGCTTTCTTT
>TRBJ2-2|15|-|TRBV5-4|-
CASGTEGINTGELFF
TGTGCCAGCGGCACGGAGGGGATAAACACCGGGGAGCTGTTTTTT
>TRBJ1-2|12|-|TRBV29-1|-
CSVAAGDGGYTF
TGCAGCGTTGCTGCAGGGGATGGCGGCTACACCTTC
>TRBJ1-1|14|-|TRBV27|-
CASSPGAGNTEAFF
TGTGCCAGCAGCCCCGGAGCGGGGAACACTGAAGCTTTCTTT
>TRBJ1-5|15|-|TRBV19|once
CASSWGGYSNQPQHF
TGTGCCAGTAGTTGGGGGGGGTATAGCAATCAGCCCCAGCATTTT
>TRBJ1-2|16|-|TRBV5-3|once
CARSSSCEKGVYGYTF
TGTGCCAGAAGCTCGAGTTGCGAGAAAGGGGTCTATGGCTACACCTTC
>TRBJ1-5|16|-|TRBV7-9|-
CASSPLGNRGNQPQHF
TGTGCCAGCAGCCCCCTTGGCAACAGGGGCAATCAGCCCCAGCATTTT
>TRBJ2-1|12|TRBD1|TRBV10-1|-
CASSDRGNEQFF
TGCGCCAGCAGTGACAGGGGGAATGAGCAGTTCTTC
>TRBJ1-4|15|TRBD1|TRBV19|-
CASSRVRGPNEKLFF
TGTGCCAGTAGCCGAGTCAGGGGGCCTAATGAAAAACTGTTTTTT
>TRBJ2-7|13|-|TRBV7-2|-
CASSLWAGYEQYF
TGTGCCAGCAGCCTGTGGGCAGGGTACGAGCAGTACTTC
>TRBJ2-7|15|TRBD1|TRBV11-2|-
CASSQGTGFSYEQYF
TGTGCCAGCAGCCAAGGGACAGGGTTCTCCTACGAGCAGTACTTC
>TRBJ1-3|13|-|TRBV5-4|-
CASSRDTGNTIYF
TGTGCCAGCAGCCGGGACACTGGAAACACCATATATTTT
>TRBJ2-7|14|TRBD2|TRBV5-6|-
CASSWGRGAYEQYF
TGTGCCAGCAGCTGGGGGAGGGGAGCCTACGAGCAGTACTTC